A selection of T cell receptor beta chains follows, all from one sample in a study of early T cells in non-severe SARS-CoV-2 infection. TCRdb analysed the 5' RACE reads with MiXCR anew, one entry per CDR3 protein. The sample lists 45,000 to 55,000 distinct CDR3 sequences, 7.7% seen once, with approximately 6.3% in the top ten. Source material: whole blood. These TCRs come from an adult who was a healthcare worker with PCR-confirmed SARS-CoV-2 infection or an uninfected control (not recorded which). Each CDR3 is given with its conserved first and last residue. The D gene is left open where the match is weak. Size is stated for part of the rows, as once, few or many counts, or as a class when the clone is expanded.

CDR3 protein	CDR3 DNA	clone size	V gene	J gene	D gene
CASRGGQGVTDTQYF	TGTGCCAGCAGAGGGGGACAGGGGGTCACAGATACGCAGTATTTT	many	TRBV28	TRBJ2-3	TRBD1
CSARKGWGDTQYF	TGCAGTGCTAGAAAAGGGTGGGGAGATACGCAGTATTTT	few	TRBV20-1	TRBJ2-3	-
CSADRGRNYGYTF	TGCAGCGCCGACCGGGGGCGCAACTATGGCTACACCTTC	many	TRBV29-1	TRBJ1-2	-
CSANQPAAETQYF	TGCAGTGCTAATCAACCCGCGGCGGAGACCCAGTACTTC	few	TRBV20-1	TRBJ2-5	-
CASSWTGTDAGYTF	TGCGCCAGCAGCTGGACCGGGACTGACGCAGGCTACACCTTC	many	TRBV5-1	TRBJ1-2	-
CATSSQGGNQPQHF	TGTGCCACCAGCTCCCAGGGAGGCAATCAGCCCCAGCATTTT	many	TRBV15	TRBJ1-5	-
CASSWSSSSYEQYF	TGTGCCAGCAGTTGGTCCTCCAGCTCCTACGAGCAGTACTTC	-	TRBV6-5	TRBJ2-7	-
CAWTGGSNQPQHF	TGTGCCTGGACAGGGGGTAGCAATCAGCCCCAGCATTTT	many	TRBV30	TRBJ1-5	TRBD1
CASSLAVAYGYTF	TGTGCCAGCAGTTTAGCGGTTGCTTATGGCTACACCTTC	few	TRBV12-3/TRBV12-4	TRBJ1-2	-
CASSLERGNQPQHF	TGTGCCAGCAGCTTAGAAAGGGGCAATCAGCCCCAGCATTTT	many	TRBV7-2	TRBJ1-5	-
CASTPSGGNTDTQYF	TGTGCCAGCACTCCAAGCGGGGGTAACACAGATACGCAGTATTTT	many	TRBV27	TRBJ2-3	TRBD2
CATSDSRNLNYGYTF	TGTGCCACCAGTGATTCGCGCAACCTTAACTATGGCTACACCTTC	-	TRBV24-1	TRBJ1-2	-
CASSLLANPTDTQYF	TGCGCCAGCAGCTTACTAGCGAACCCCACAGATACGCAGTATTTT	-	TRBV5-1	TRBJ2-3	TRBD2
CASSLVRGGYEQYF	TGTGCCAGCAGCTTAGTTAGGGGAGGCTACGAGCAGTACTTC	many	TRBV11-2	TRBJ2-7	-
CASSQIARGWLGYTF	TGTGCCAGCAGCCAAATTGCCCGGGGTTGGTTGGGCTACACCTTC	many	TRBV3-1	TRBJ1-2	-
CASSLVSGQIEQYF	TGTGCCAGCAGCTTAGTCTCCGGTCAGATCGAGCAGTACTTC	many	TRBV11-2	TRBJ2-7	-
CASSPNAGVKNIQYF	TGTGCCAGCAGTCCAAACGCGGGGGTGAAAAACATTCAGTACTTC	many	TRBV27	TRBJ2-4	TRBD2
CASSIQGSYEQYF	TGTGCCAGCAGCATACAGGGGTCCTACGAGCAGTACTTC	few	TRBV3-1	TRBJ2-7	TRBD1
CATPRGTSYNEQFF	TGTGCCACCCCCAGGGGGACCTCCTACAATGAGCAGTTCTTC	few	TRBV19	TRBJ2-1	TRBD1
CASSFWGNSPLHF	TGTGCCAGCAGTTTTTGGGGAAATTCACCCCTCCACTTT	few	TRBV12-3/TRBV12-4	TRBJ1-6	-
CASSQGRGASYEQYF	TGCGCCAGCAGCCAAGGGAGAGGGGCCTCCTACGAGCAGTACTTC	-	TRBV4-3	TRBJ2-7	-
CSARGQGAAEAFF	TGCAGTGCTAGAGGGCAGGGTGCCGCTGAAGCTTTCTTT	few	TRBV20-1	TRBJ1-1	-
CASSDGASSYNEQFF	TGTGCCAGCAGCGATGGGGCCAGCTCCTACAATGAGCAGTTCTTC	-	TRBV2	TRBJ2-1	-
CASSFLGRDRYNSPLHF	TGTGCCAGCAGTTTCCTGGGTAGGGACAGGTATAATTCACCCCTCCACTTT	-	TRBV28	TRBJ1-6	TRBD1
CASRDRTSTDTQYF	TGTGCCAGCAGGGACAGGACTAGCACAGATACGCAGTATTTT	few	TRBV11-2	TRBJ2-3	TRBD1
CASKSRVNEQFF	TGTGCCAGCAAATCCCGGGTCAATGAGCAGTTCTTC	few	TRBV6-6	TRBJ2-1	-
CASSLRQGNSPLHF	TGTGCCAGCAGTTTAAGACAGGGTAATTCACCCCTCCACTTT	many	TRBV28	TRBJ1-6	TRBD1
CASSWVDGNQPQHF	TGTGCCAGCAGTTGGGTGGATGGCAATCAGCCCCAGCATTTT	many	TRBV6-2/TRBV6-3	TRBJ1-5	-
CDCGVSGANVLTF	TGTGATTGTGGGGTCTCTGGGGCCAACGTCCTGACTTTC	-	TRBV7-9	TRBJ2-6	-
CASSKQTGANVLTF	TGTGCCAGCAGCAAGCAGACTGGGGCCAACGTCCTGACTTTC	few	TRBV12-3/TRBV12-4	TRBJ2-6	-
CASSLAGGNEKLFF	TGTGCCAGCAGCTTAGCAGGGGGCAATGAAAAACTGTTTTTT	many	TRBV7-9	TRBJ1-4	TRBD1
CASSDRAAGGDTQYF	TGTGCCAGCAGTGACAGGGCAGCGGGGGGAGATACGCAGTATTTT	many	TRBV6-4	TRBJ2-3	TRBD2
CASLLYNEQFF	TGTGCCAGCCTGCTCTACAATGAGCAGTTCTTC	many	TRBV12-3/TRBV12-4	TRBJ2-1	-
CASSPGRISGSPLHF	TGTGCCAGCAGCCCCGGACGGATCTCAGGGTCACCCCTCCACTTT	-	TRBV6-5	TRBJ1-6	-
CASSVEAVQETQYF	TGTGCCAGCAGCGTAGAGGCAGTCCAAGAGACCCAGTACTTC	many	TRBV9	TRBJ2-5	-
CSALRRDEQYF	TGCAGTGCCCTGCGCAGGGACGAGCAGTACTTC	-	TRBV20-1	TRBJ2-7	-
CASKDNNYNEQFF	TGTGCCAGCAAGGACAACAACTACAATGAGCAGTTCTTC	-	TRBV6-5	TRBJ2-1	-
CASSSDRAVGELFF	TGTGCCAGCAGTTCAGACAGGGCTGTCGGGGAGCTGTTTTTT	few	TRBV7-6	TRBJ2-2	TRBD1
CASSSIGGVNQPQHF	TGCGCCAGCAGCTCGATAGGGGGGGTCAATCAGCCCCAGCATTTT	-	TRBV5-1	TRBJ1-5	-
CASSQDPGRNTGELFF	TGCGCCAGCAGCCAAGACCCGGGACGAAACACCGGGGAGCTGTTTTTT	few	TRBV4-1	TRBJ2-2	-
CASTDLSLQETQYF	TGTGCCAGCACGGACCTGAGCCTCCAAGAGACCCAGTACTTC	-	TRBV12-3/TRBV12-4	TRBJ2-5	-
CSASDSPAKNIQYF	TGCAGTGCTAGTGACAGTCCCGCCAAAAACATTCAGTACTTC	many	TRBV20-1	TRBJ2-4	-
CASSPGTWEFF	TGTGCCAGCAGCCCTGGGACTTGGGAGTTCTTC	many	TRBV2	TRBJ2-1	-
CASSLVTGWYEQYF	TGTGCCAGCAGCTTAGTCACGGGGTGGTACGAGCAGTACTTC	many	TRBV11-2	TRBJ2-7	-
CSARESQYNEQFF	TGCAGTGCTAGAGAAAGCCAGTACAATGAGCAGTTCTTC	medium-sized	TRBV20-1	TRBJ2-1	-
CASSYEQGGDSPLHF	TGTGCCAGCAGCTACGAGCAGGGAGGTGATTCACCCCTCCACTTT	many	TRBV7-9	TRBJ1-6	-
CASSPDRGWYNEQFF	TGTGCCAGCAGTCCGGACAGGGGGTGGTACAATGAGCAGTTCTTC	many	TRBV27	TRBJ2-1	TRBD1
CASSLATGEQETQYF	TGTGCCAGCAGCTTAGCGACAGGGGAGCAAGAGACCCAGTACTTC	-	TRBV7-9	TRBJ2-5	TRBD1
CASSLLGQPQHF	TGTGCCAGCAGTTTATTGGGACAGCCCCAGCATTTT	once	TRBV12-3/TRBV12-4	TRBJ1-5	-
CASSPGQGANNEQFF	TGCGCCAGCAGCCCCGGACAGGGGGCGAACAATGAGCAGTTCTTC	few	TRBV5-1	TRBJ2-1	TRBD1